The 16 T cell receptor beta chains given below trace back to one sample, sequenced in a study of T cells in localized non-small cell lung cancer. The table came from immunoSEQ multiplex PCR; TCRdb's copy has only in-frame clones and leaves some out. Altogether about 17,000 clones are present, around 89% being singletons, with the ten largest covering more than 3%. The sequencing used peripheral blood, collected before any cancer treatment. The receptors were gathered from a male donor aged 60 or over with stage II squamous cell lung carcinoma.

This clone is judged medium-sized. V and J are TRBV28 and TRBJ2-2; no definite D call. Trimming pared 3 bases from V and 1 base from J, leaving 9 bases between. Germline loops: CDR1 MDHEN, CDR2 SYDVKM. The CDR3 sequence is 15 residues long. The CDR3 region is CASSFSSLNTGELFF. CDR3 bases: TGTGCCAGCAGTTTTTCCAGCTTGAACACCGGGGAGCTGTTTTTT.

The chain uses TRBV6-6 and TRBJ2-7; D may be TRBD2 (5 bases). V was shortened by 3 bases and J by 0 bases, with 6 bases between the two germline ends. The germline V gene has CDR1 MNHNY and CDR2 SVGAGI (reference sequence). CDR3 length equals 13 residues. The DNA for the CDR3 is TGTGCCAGCAGTTATAGCGTCTCCTACGAGCAGTACTTC. It yields the protein CASSYSVSYEQYF.

The chain uses TRBV6-5 and TRBJ2-7; unclear D gene. The CDR3 loop spans 15 amino acids. Germline-derived CDR1 and CDR2 are MNHEY and SVGAGI. With 4 bases removed from V and 2 bases from J, the gap between germline ends came to 15 bases. CDR3 in amino acids: CASSSPSRKPYEQYF. Written as DNA, the CDR3 is TGTGCCAGCAGTTCCCCCAGCCGTAAACCCTACGAGCAGTACTTC.

The chain carries TRBV27 and TRBJ2-1; 10 bases fit TRBD2. In germline, CDR1 is MNHEY, CDR2 SMNVEV (reference sequence). This CDR3 spans 16 amino acids. The V and J ends lost 5 bases and 7 bases, in that order; junction bases with no gene match: 11. In DNA, the CDR3 is TGTGCCAGCAGTCCACTCCTCTCTAGCGGGAGAAATGAGCAGTTCTTC. Its translation: CASSPLLSSGRNEQFF.

The V and J genes are TRBV7-9 and TRBJ1-1; D is possibly TRBD1 (5 bases). The CDR3 has 17 residues. Trimming shortened V by 4 bases and J by 1 base, and 19 bases separated the two germline ends. The germline V gene encodes CDR1 SEHNR and CDR2 FQNEAQ (reference sequence). CDR3 sequence reads: CASSSLPGGSQNTEAFF. The CDR3 nucleotides read TGTGCCAGCAGCTCCCTCCCGGGGGGGAGCCAGAACACTGAAGCTTTCTTT.

The chain uses TRBV25-1 and TRBJ1-2; D might be TRBD1 (6 bases). Trimming pared 7 bases from V and 2 bases from J, leaving 11 bases between. From germline, CDR1 is MGHDK and CDR2 SYGVNS. The CDR3 is 13 amino acids. The CDR3 spells CASTSQGNYGYTF. The CDR3 DNA is TGTGCCAGCACCAGTCAGGGGAACTATGGCTACACCTTC.

The chain recombines TRBV11-1 with TRBJ2-3; D gene uncertain. The germline V and J ends were trimmed by 5 bases and 1 base, with 10 bases remaining between them. In germline, CDR1 is SGHAT, CDR2 FQDESV (reference sequence). The CDR3 length is 14 residues. CDR3 coding DNA: TGTGCCAGCAGCCCCGAGTACGGCACAGATACGCAGTATTTT. Amino acids: CASSPEYGTDTQYF.

This clone came up once. The genes are TRBV7-9 and TRBJ2-7, with 9 bases fitting TRBD1. The CDR3 runs 15 residues. The V segment lost 4 bases and the J segment 5 bases; nucleotides outside the gene matches: 9. Per the germline V gene, CDR1 is SEHNR and CDR2 is FQNEAQ (reference sequence). The CDR3 is CASSSQSTGGNEQYF. CDR3 sequence (DNA): TGTGCCAGCAGCTCCCAGTCTACAGGGGGCAACGAGCAGTACTTC. The full variable domain, rest sourced from reference TRBV7-9 and TRBJ2-7, is DTGVSQNPRHKITKRGQNVTFRCDPISEHNRLYWYRQTLGQGPEFLTYFQNEAQLEKSRLLSDRFSAERPKGSFSTLEIQRTEQGDSAMYLCASSSQSTGGNEQYFGPGTRLTVT.

The rearrangement uses TRBV6-1 and TRBJ2-1, with TRBD2 as a possible D gene (6 bases). This CDR3 region has 19 residues. Germline V gene lookup returns CDR1 MNHNS and CDR2 SASEGT. Trimming removed 1 base at V and 4 bases at J, with 23 bases between. The CDR3 coding sequence is TGTGCCAGCAGTGAAGGGGTGGGGACTGATCATTGGCCTTACAATGAGCAGTTCTTC. It encodes CASSEGVGTDHWPYNEQFF.

This clone has a single count. This chain joins TRBV7-9 and TRBJ1-1; D is ambiguous. The germline V gene has CDR1 SEHNR and CDR2 FQNEAQ (reference sequence). There are 13 residues in the CDR3. V was pared by 5 bases and J by 2 bases, with 9 bases between. CDR3 sequence reads: CASSVQLNTEAFF. The CDR3 DNA reads as TGTGCCAGCAGCGTTCAGCTTAACACTGAAGCTTTCTTT.

This clone is classed as medium-sized. CDR3 in DNA: TGTGCCAGCAGCGTCGCTCCGGGGGGCACTGAAAAACTGTTTTTT. Protein product: CASSVAPGGTEKLFF. The chain couples TRBV7-9 to TRBJ1-4; tentatively, D is TRBD1 (6 bases). CDR1 is SEHNR and CDR2 is FQNEAQ in the germline V gene (reference sequence). This CDR3 comprises 15 residues. V lost 5 bases, J lost 7 bases, and 17 bases lay in between.

The CDR3 is CASSLGAGNTIYF. DNA for the CDR3: TGTGCCAGTAGCCTCGGGGCTGGAAACACCATATATTTT. The V call is TRBV19, the J call TRBJ1-3; D call uncertain. The length of the CDR3 is 13 residues. V was trimmed by 6 bases and J by 2 bases, leaving 8 bases between them. The germline CDR1 and CDR2 sequences are LNHDA and SQIVND (reference sequence).

The V call is TRBV28, the J call TRBJ2-3; 13 positions match TRBD2. Germline CDR1 and CDR2: MDHEN and SYDVKM. CDR3 size: 15 residues. With 8 bases clipped from V and 3 bases from J, the junction kept 5 bases outside the gene matches. DNA of the CDR3: TGTGCCAGCCAAGGACTAGCGGGAGTAACAGATACGCAGTATTTT. The encoded protein is CASQGLAGVTDTQYF. Full variable domain (rest looked up from reference TRBV28 and TRBJ2-3): DVKVTQSSRYLVKRTGEKVFLECVQDMDHENMFWYRQDPGLGLRLIYFSYDVKMKEKGDIPEGYSVSREKKERFSLILESASTNQTSMYLCASQGLAGVTDTQYFGPGTRLTVL.

This clone was observed once. The chain carries TRBV29-1 and TRBJ2-1, with a weak D call TRBD1 (6 bases). CDR3 length: 15 residues. In germline, CDR1 is SQVTM, CDR2 ANQGSEA. Trimming took 2 bases from V and 4 from J, leaving 15 bases between them. The CDR3 DNA reads TGCAGCGTTGAACTCGGAACAGGGTGGTACAATGAGCAGTTCTTC. It specifies CSVELGTGWYNEQFF.

V is TRBV7-9 and J is TRBJ2-7, with no clear D. Germline CDR1 and CDR2: SEHNR and FQNEAQ (reference sequence). The CDR3 loop spans 12 amino acids. V dropped 11 bases and J dropped 4 bases, with 15 bases sitting between them. CDR3 sequence: CAGEGPLYEQYF. CDR3 in DNA: TGTGCCGGCGAAGGTCCCCTGTACGAGCAGTACTTC.

The V call is TRBV4-2, the J call TRBJ1-4, with D unresolved. The CDR3 is 15 residues long. The V end lost 0 bases, the J end lost 3 bases, and 8 bases lay between the germline ends. Germline CDR1 is LGHNA and CDR2 is YNFKEQ. The CDR3 sequence is CASSQELTSNEKLFF. DNA for the CDR3: TGTGCCAGCAGCCAAGAACTAACTTCTAATGAAAAACTGTTTTTT.